The clone carrying this TCR beta chain was seen ten or more times. This CDR3 spans 15 amino acids. Trimming took off 0 bases at V and 3 bases at J, with 6 bases between the two ends. CDR1 is MNHEY and CDR2 is SVGAGI in the germline V gene. TCR beta CDR3 sequences were amplified from RNA transcripts. The HTBI set primed first-round TCR CDR3 RT-PCR. TCRdb reprocessed the multiplex PCR reads via MiXCR and lists one record per CDR3 protein. In the table there are about 330,000 distinct CDR3 sequences, around 13% of which are singletons. These data are taken from a study of T cells in Graves' hyperthyroidism and ophthalmopathy. Individuals with ophthalmopathy presented a Clinical Activity Score of at least 3, a NOSPECS grade of at least 4 and a duration under 3 months.

V usage is TRBV6-5 and J usage is TRBJ1-6, with D possibly matching TRBD1 (5 bases). The origin of this receptor is a woman aged 40 to 49 with Graves' ophthalmopathy. Sequencing used blood. The DNA of the CDR3 is TGTGCCAGCAGTTACTCAGGGGTCTATAATTCACCCCTCCACTTT. This translates into CASSYSGVYNSPLHF.